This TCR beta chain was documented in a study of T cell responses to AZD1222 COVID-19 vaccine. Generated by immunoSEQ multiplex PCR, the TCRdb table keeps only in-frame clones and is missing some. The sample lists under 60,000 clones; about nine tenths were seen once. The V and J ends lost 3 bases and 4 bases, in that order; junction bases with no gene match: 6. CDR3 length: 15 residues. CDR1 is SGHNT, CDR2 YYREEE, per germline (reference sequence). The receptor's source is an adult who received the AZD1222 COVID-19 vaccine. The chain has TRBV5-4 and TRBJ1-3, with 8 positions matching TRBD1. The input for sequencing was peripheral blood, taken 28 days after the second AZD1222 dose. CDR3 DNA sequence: TGTGCCAGCAGCTCCCAGGGGGCGCCAGGAAACACCATATATTTT. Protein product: CASSSQGAPGNTIYF.